This T cell receptor beta chain was obtained from a study of blood T cell repertoires in COVID-19. Study-level background: T cells, B-cell-depleted T cells, or PBMCs supplied cDNA or gDNA.

In germline, CDR1 is MDHEN, CDR2 SYDVKM. The CDR3 loop spans 13 amino acids. The ends lost 7 bases at V and 5 bases at J; junction bases unmatched: 2. Produced via immunoSEQ multiplex PCR; TCRdb's table is partial and in-frame only. In the table there are approximately 440,000 clones, 87% of which are singletons. V and J are TRBV28 and TRBJ1-6; TRBD1 matches at 7 bases. The receptor was isolated from a woman aged 18-29 years who had recovered from COVID-19. The sequenced sample consisted of PBMCs or T cells enriched from blood (not recorded which). Here the CDR3 DNA reads TGTGCCAGCAAGGGGGCGAATAATTCACCCCTCCACTTT. This gives the protein CASKGANNSPLHF.